The 16 T cell receptor beta chains in this list originate from one sample, sequenced in a study of blood T cell repertoires in COVID-19. Profiling relied on immunoSEQ multiplex PCR, and the TCRdb table lists in-frame clones only, not all of them. The data hold roughly 260,000 clones, with 86% observed a single time. The sequenced sample was peripheral blood. The receptors were sampled from a man between 35 and 55 years old who had recovered from COVID-19.

The chain employs TRBV2 and TRBJ1-1; D is possibly TRBD1 (5 bases). Germline CDR1 and CDR2: SNHLY and FYNNEI. There are 14 residues in the CDR3. Between the trimmed V and J ends, which lost 3 bases and 7 bases, there was a span of 15 bases. The DNA for the CDR3 is TGTGCCAGCAGTGAGGGCAGGGCGGGGATTGAAGCTTTCTTT. Its translation: CASSEGRAGIEAFF.

The chain recombines TRBV14 with TRBJ2-7, with 9 nucleotides matching TRBD1. This CDR3 is 15 amino acids long. The V gene end was trimmed by 3 bases and the J gene end by 3 bases; junction bases not matched to a gene: 6. Germline V gene data show CDR1 as SGHDN and CDR2 as FVKESK. CDR3 nucleotides: TGTGCCAGCAGCCATCCCGGACAGGGGAACTACGAGCAGTACTTC. It specifies CASSHPGQGNYEQYF.

About this clone itself: Distinct nucleotide sequences in the sample also encode this CDR3. V gene TRBV18 combines with J gene TRBJ2-7, with a possible D match to TRBD2 (5 bases). CDR1 KGHSH and CDR2 LQKENI come from the germline V gene. This CDR3 contains 14 residues. The V end lost 3 bases, the J end lost 1 base, and 10 bases lay between the germline ends. In DNA, the CDR3 is TGTGCCAGCTCACCTGCGGGTAGGTCCTACGAGCAGTACTTC. Translating it yields CASSPAGRSYEQYF.

This clone was seen once. The rearrangement uses TRBV5-1 and TRBJ2-4; TRBD1 matches 9 bases. The trim removed 4 bases at V and 7 bases at J, leaving 6 bases unmatched. Germline V gene lookup returns CDR1 SGHRS and CDR2 YFSETQ. The CDR3 consists of 14 residues. CDR3 region: CASSPRQGGNIQYF. CDR3 nucleotides: TGCGCCAGCAGCCCAAGACAGGGGGGGAACATTCAGTACTTC.

The rearrangement joins TRBV19 to TRBJ1-3; D is unresolved. The CDR3 loop spans 13 amino acids. Germline-derived CDR1 and CDR2 are LNHDA and SQIVND (reference sequence). Trimming left V 8 bases short and J 6 bases short, with 14 bases between. The chain's CDR3 is CASAMGALNTIYF. The CDR3 nucleotides are TGTGCCAGTGCGATGGGAGCCTTAAACACCATATATTTT. Combining the CDR3 with reference TRBV19 and TRBJ1-3 gives the whole variable domain DGGITQSPKYLFRKEGQNVTLSCEQNLNHDAMYWYRQDPGQGLRLIYYSQIVNDFQKGDIAEGYSVSREKKESFPLTVTSAQKNPTAFYLCASAMGALNTIYFGEGSWLTVV.

The chain combines TRBV5-6 with TRBJ2-3; the D is unclear. Germline V gene lookup returns CDR1 SGHDT and CDR2 YYEEEE. The CDR3 runs to 13 residues. The germline V and J ends were trimmed by 2 bases and 6 bases, with 10 bases remaining between them. As DNA, the CDR3 is TGTGCCAGCAGCTTCCCCCCTGAGGATACGCAGTATTTT. The encoded protein is CASSFPPEDTQYF. Together with reference TRBV5-6 and TRBJ2-3, the CDR3 gives the full variable domain: DAGVTQSPTHLIKTRGQQVTLRCSPKSGHDTVSWYQQALGQGPQFIFQYYEEEERQRGNFPDRFSGHQFPNYSSELNVNALLLGDSALYLCASSFPPEDTQYFGPGTRLTVL.

The chain's CDR3 is CASSPDEHGELFF. The CDR3 DNA follows: TGTGCCAGCAGTCCCGATGAGCACGGGGAGCTGTTTTTT. V gene TRBV12-3 or TRBV12-4 combines with J gene TRBJ2-2; D remains unclear. The CDR3 is 13 amino acids. The V and J ends lost 5 bases and 7 bases respectively, with 11 bases between them.

The chain recombines TRBV19 with TRBJ1-1; possibly TRBD1 for D (5 bases). CDR1 is LNHDA, CDR2 SQIVND, per germline (reference sequence). This CDR3 has 14 residues. With 7 bases removed from V and 0 bases from J, the gap between germline ends came to 12 bases. The CDR3 is CASTPQVVNTEAFF. The CDR3 nucleotides read TGTGCCAGTACTCCACAGGTCGTGAACACTGAAGCTTTCTTT.

The genes are TRBV4-3 and TRBJ1-2; TRBD1 is a possible D gene (5 bases). The CDR3 spans 14 residues. V was cut by 1 base and J by 6 bases, with 12 bases left in between. Germline V gene data show CDR1 as LGHNA and CDR2 as YSLEER. In DNA form, the CDR3 reads TGCGCCAGCAGCCAAGGACTAGCAGGGAATGGCTACACCTTC. Translation gives CASSQGLAGNGYTF.

This sequence joins TRBV6-2 or TRBV6-3 and TRBJ2-7; a possible D gene is TRBD1 (6 bases). The CDR3 covers 15 residues. Germline CDR1 reads MNHEY; CDR2 reads SVGEGT. V was cut by 2 bases and J by 5 bases, with 16 bases left in between. Written as DNA, the CDR3 is TGTGCCAGCAGTTACCAATACAGGGATTTCGACGAGCAGTACTTC. This codes for CASSYQYRDFDEQYF.

The sample holds one count of this clone. The V and J genes are TRBV6-6 and TRBJ2-1; 8 bases map to TRBD2. From germline, CDR1 is MNHNY and CDR2 SVGAGI (reference sequence). The CDR3 spans 15 residues. The V and J ends lost 7 bases and 4 bases, in that order; junction bases with no gene match: 9. The CDR3 DNA reads as TGTGCCAGCATCTACGGGCTAGCGGGTTACAATGAGCAGTTCTTC. It encodes CASIYGLAGYNEQFF.

This chain links TRBV4-3 with TRBJ1-3, with 7 bases fitting TRBD1. The CDR3 loop spans 18 amino acids. Germline CDR1 and CDR2: LGHNA and YSLEER. V trimming: 0 bases; J trimming: 1 base; junction bases outside the gene matches: 9. This CDR3 is CASSQEPPGQISGNTIYF. CDR3 coding DNA: TGCGCCAGCAGCCAAGAACCTCCGGGACAGATATCTGGAAACACCATATATTTT.

The J gene is TRBJ2-1, the V gene TRBV15; D gene ambiguous. V was trimmed by 1 base and J by 4 bases, leaving 8 bases between them. This CDR3 comprises 14 residues. Germline V lookup: CDR1 LNHNV, CDR2 YYDKDF (reference sequence). The CDR3 here is CATSRAARYNEQFF. CDR3 nucleotides: TGTGCCACCAGCAGAGCGGCCAGGTACAATGAGCAGTTCTTC.

In this sample, this clone turned up once. The chain carries TRBV11-3 and TRBJ2-2; no definite D call. This CDR3 spans 13 amino acids. The V end lost 0 bases, the J end lost 4 bases, and 3 bases lay between the germline ends. Germline CDR1 reads SGHNT; CDR2 reads YENEEA. CDR3 amino acids: CASSLDITGELFF. The CDR3 coding sequence is TGTGCCAGCAGCTTAGATATCACCGGGGAGCTGTTTTTT.

The chain has TRBV7-2 and TRBJ2-5; 9 bases are shared with TRBD1. This CDR3 is built from 15 residues. In germline, CDR1 is SGHTA, CDR2 FQGNSA. V lost 2 bases, J lost 0 bases, and 1 base stayed unmatched. CDR3 region: CASSLTGGNQETQYF. In nucleotides, the CDR3 is TGTGCCAGCAGCTTAACAGGGGGCAACCAAGAGACCCAGTACTTC.

The chain couples TRBV19 to TRBJ1-1; perhaps TRBD1 as D (6 bases). Trimming took off 6 bases at V and 6 bases at J, with 17 bases between the two ends. The CDR3 contains 14 residues. Germline V gene lookup returns CDR1 LNHDA and CDR2 SQIVND (reference sequence). CDR3 loop: CASRPPWGRAEAFF. CDR3 in DNA: TGTGCCAGTAGACCCCCTTGGGGGCGGGCTGAAGCTTTCTTT.